The 14 T cell receptor beta chains presented below share a single source sample, sequenced in a study of T cells after yellow fever vaccination. TCRdb redid the calling of the 5' RACE reads with MiXCR, one entry per CDR3 protein. Of a few hundred thousand distinct CDR3 sequences listed, about 4% were seen once; the top ten hold about 26%. The sequencing here drew on PBMCs, taken 5 days after the yellow fever booster vaccination. Receptors were obtained from a man between 18 and 35 years old who received the YFV17D yellow fever vaccine.

The rearrangement links TRBV4-3 to TRBJ2-2; no firm D call. Germline CDR1 and CDR2: LGHNA and YSLEER. V lost 3 bases and J lost 7, with 9 bases in between. This CDR3 contains 13 residues. The CDR3 is CASSQPLIGELFF. The CDR3, as DNA: TGCGCCAGCAGCCAGCCTCTAATCGGGGAGCTGTTTTTT.

The chain employs TRBV7-6 and TRBJ2-1, with 12 nucleotides matching TRBD2. The CDR3 covers 16 residues. Germline V gene data show CDR1 as SGHVS and CDR2 as FNYEAQ. With 0 bases clipped from V and 9 bases from J, the junction kept 6 bases outside the gene matches. The CDR3 sequence: CASSLALAGGPGEQFF. CDR3 in DNA: TGTGCCAGCAGCTTAGCTCTAGCGGGGGGGCCCGGTGAGCAGTTCTTC.

The chain links TRBV7-2 to TRBJ2-7; TRBD2 is a possible D gene (6 bases). The CDR3 has 14 residues. The germline V gene has CDR1 SGHTA and CDR2 FQGNSA. V was cut by 7 bases and J by 2 bases, with 15 bases left in between. The chain's CDR3 is CASNQGGQAYEQYF. DNA for the CDR3: TGTGCCAGCAATCAAGGAGGGCAAGCCTACGAGCAGTACTTC. The variable domain in full, completed from reference TRBV7-2 and TRBJ2-7, reads GAGVSQSPSNKVTEKGKDVELRCDPISGHTALYWYRQSLGQGLEFLIYFQGNSAPDKSGLPSDRFSAERTGGSVSTLTIQRTQQEDSAVYLCASNQGGQAYEQYFGPGTRLTVT.

This clonotype occurred many times. This chain joins TRBV4-3 and TRBJ2-1, with D perhaps matching TRBD2 (5 bases). Germline V lookup: CDR1 LGHNA, CDR2 YSLEER. This CDR3 has 17 amino acids. V was clipped by 2 bases and J by 6 bases, with 20 bases between them. The CDR3 here is CASSQLHDGLRRNEQFF. The CDR3 DNA reads TGCGCCAGCAGCCAACTCCACGACGGACTGCGCCGCAATGAGCAGTTCTTC.

This clonotype occurred many times. The J gene is TRBJ2-7, the V gene TRBV7-9, with 8 bases identical to TRBD2. The CDR3 totals 18 residues. Germline-derived CDR1 and CDR2 are SEHNR and FQNEAQ (reference sequence). V shed 3 bases and J 0 bases; nucleotides not matched to a gene: 13. This CDR3 is CASSFASGLAKSSYEQYF. The CDR3 DNA reads as TGTGCCAGCAGCTTCGCTTCCGGACTAGCCAAGAGCTCCTACGAGCAGTACTTC.

This clonotype was observed a few times. V gene TRBV10-3 combines with J gene TRBJ2-1; 7 nucleotides align to TRBD1. CDR1 and CDR2 from the germline V gene are ENHRY and SYGVKD. CDR3 length equals 14 residues. V shed 5 bases, J shed 5 bases, and the junction held 6 bases outside the gene matches. The CDR3 DNA follows: TGTGCCATCAGTCCCGGGACAGAACACAATGAGCAGTTCTTC. Protein product: CAISPGTEHNEQFF.

This clonotype occurred many times. V and J are TRBV7-8 and TRBJ2-7, with 7 bases matching TRBD2. The CDR3 is 16 amino acids. Per germline, CDR1 SGHVS and CDR2 FQNEAQ. The ends lost 0 bases at V and 5 bases at J; junction bases unmatched: 10. The DNA of the CDR3 is TGTGCCAGCAGCTTAGCGCCGTGGCGGGGGTGGGACGAGCAGTACTTC. Amino acids: CASSLAPWRGWDEQYF.

This clonotype was seen a handful of times. The chain is built from TRBV6-2 or TRBV6-3 and TRBJ2-7; D possibly corresponds to TRBD2 (5 bases). This CDR3 comprises 12 residues. Germline CDR1 reads MNHEY; CDR2 reads SVGEGT. V lost 6 bases and J 3 bases, leaving 9 bases between the germline ends. The CDR3 spells CASSPRGYEQYV. In DNA, the CDR3 is TGTGCCAGCAGCCCCCGGGGCTACGAGCAGTACGTC.

This clonotype showed up just once. A much larger clonotype is one base distant, so this may be a read error. V is TRBV10-3 and J is TRBJ2-2, with 7 bases identical to TRBD2. There are 14 residues in the CDR3. Per germline, CDR1 ENHRY and CDR2 SYGVKD. CDR3 amino acids: CATSGSGSTGGLFF. CDR3 DNA: TGTGCCACTAGTGGTAGCGGGTCGACCGGGGGGCTGTTTTTT.

This clonotype has more than one count but fewer than ten. The chain links TRBV25-1 to TRBJ2-3; D gene unclear. CDR1 MGHDK and CDR2 SYGVNS come from the germline V gene. There are 13 residues in the CDR3. The ends were cut back, 3 bases at V and 2 bases at J, with 6 bases in the middle. CDR3 amino acids: CASSDPYTDTQYF. The CDR3 DNA follows: TGTGCCAGCAGTGACCCATACACAGATACGCAGTATTTT.

This clonotype was detected only a few times. V is TRBV29-1 and J is TRBJ2-5; no clear D. Between the trimmed V and J ends, which lost 0 bases and 4 bases, there was a span of 18 bases. Germline values: CDR1 SQVTM, CDR2 ANQGSEA. CDR3 size: 16 residues. The CDR3 loop reads CSVEDPLSKVRETQYF. In DNA form, the CDR3 reads TGCAGCGTTGAAGATCCCCTGTCGAAGGTTCGAGAGACCCAGTACTTC.

A word on this clonotype: This may be a read error, as it is one base from a much larger clone. The J gene is TRBJ2-2, the V gene TRBV7-6; no definite D call. Looked up from germline, CDR1 is SGHVS and CDR2 is FNYEAQ. This CDR3 is built from 13 residues. CDR3 amino acids: CASSLDLTVELFF. CDR3 coding DNA: TGTGCCAGCAGCTTAGATCTCACCGTGGAGCTGTTTTTT.

A few counts support this clonotype. This chain links TRBV6-4 with TRBJ2-3, with 7 bases lining up with TRBD1. The germline V gene encodes CDR1 MRHNA and CDR2 SNTAGT. The V gene end was trimmed by 2 bases and the J gene end by 7 bases; junction bases not matched to a gene: 6. This CDR3 contains 14 residues. CDR3 coding DNA: TGTGCCAGCAGTGACCGAGGGGGCTGGAATACGCAGTATTTT. It yields the protein CASSDRGGWNTQYF.

This clonotype was counted only a few times. The chain recombines TRBV12-3 or TRBV12-4 with TRBJ2-7; 9 bases are a match to TRBD2. There are 14 residues in the CDR3. The V and J ends lost 8 bases and 3 bases, in that order; junction bases with no gene match: 8. The CDR3 protein is CASGPSGIIYEQYF. As DNA, the CDR3 is TGTGCCAGCGGGCCTAGCGGGATAATCTACGAGCAGTACTTC.